One and the same sample provided the 28 T cell receptor beta chains below, sequenced in a study of CD8+CD57+ T cells in acquired aplastic anemia (dated by TCRdb to the late 2010s). Sequencing was carried out with an Illumina HiSeq 2000. Profiling of TCR beta VDJ combinations and CDR3 sequences used genomic DNA as the template. The public reads were reprocessed in TCRdb via fastp at Q25 and MiXCR, keeping in-frame beta chains. Rows are combined by CDR3 protein, so each entry shows the most common genes and DNA. The sample table records roughly 500,000 distinct CDR3 sequences; about a third of these occur just once. The leading ten clones occupy 0.75% to 0.95% of the sample. The patients picked for sequencing were ones in whom flow cytometry had shown an expansion of CD8+CD57+ cells. The sequencing input was sorted CD4+, CD8+, or CD8+CD57+ T cells (not recorded which) from PBMCs. These receptors were obtained from a human donor with aplastic anemia.

The gene calls are TRBV7-9 and TRBJ1-1; D perhaps matches TRBD1 (5 bases). The CDR3 runs 17 residues. Germline V gives CDR1 SEHNR, CDR2 FQNEAQ (reference sequence). The V end lost 5 bases, the J end lost 0 bases, and 19 bases lay between the germline ends. CDR3 nucleotides: TGTGCCAGCAGCCCGATCAGGGCGGGAACCATGAACACTGAAGCTTTCTTT. This gives the protein CASSPIRAGTMNTEAFF.

This chain joins TRBV3-1 and TRBJ1-6; tentatively, D is TRBD1 (6 bases). The CDR3 sequence is 16 residues long. Germline values: CDR1 LGHDT, CDR2 YNNKEL (reference sequence). V was shortened by 3 bases and J by 8 bases, with 17 bases between the two germline ends. In nucleotides, the CDR3 is TGTGCCAGCAGCCAGCCCAACAGGGCTAGTTATTCACCCCTCCACTTT. Its translation is CASSQPNRASYSPLHF. Full variable domain (rest looked up from reference TRBV3-1 and TRBJ1-6): DTAVSQTPKYLVTQMGNDKSIKCEQNLGHDTMYWYKQDSKKFLKIMFSYNNKELIINETVPNRFSPKSPDKAHLNLHINSLELGDSAVYFCASSQPNRASYSPLHFGNGTRLTVT.

This clonotype showed up many times. This chain joins TRBV11-2 and TRBJ2-6; 9 nucleotides agree with TRBD1. V lost 1 base to trimming and J lost 1 base; unmatched junction nucleotides: 8. The CDR3 totals 19 residues. Germline-derived CDR1 and CDR2 are SGHAT and FQNNGV. The CDR3 sequence: CASSLVPGQGRSGANVLTF. The CDR3 DNA sequence: TGTGCCAGCAGCTTAGTCCCGGGACAGGGTCGTTCTGGGGCCAACGTCCTGACTTTC.

This clonotype was observed many times. The V and J genes are TRBV19 and TRBJ2-1, with D possibly being TRBD1 (6 bases). Trimming took off 10 bases at V and 4 bases at J, with 17 bases between the two ends. The CDR3 length is 14 residues. Germline CDR1 is LNHDA and CDR2 is SQIVND (reference sequence). Written as DNA, the CDR3 is TGTGCCACTACGTTGGACAGCTTTTACAATGAGCAGTTCTTC. This codes for CATTLDSFYNEQFF.

This clonotype has more than one count but fewer than ten. A much larger clone lies one base from this, so it may be a read error. The J gene is TRBJ2-7, the V gene TRBV29-1, with D uncertain. CDR1 SQVTM and CDR2 ANQGSEA come from the germline V gene. The CDR3 runs 11 residues. V shed 6 bases and J shed 0 bases, with 6 bases lying between them. The CDR3 nucleotides read TGCAGCGTCCCGGTCTCCTACGAGCAGTACTTC. Its translation is CSVPVSYEQYF.

This clonotype was observed a handful of times. The chain couples TRBV5-1 to TRBJ2-2, with a possible D match to TRBD1 (5 bases). V dropped 4 bases and J dropped 3 bases, with 10 bases sitting between them. From germline, CDR1 is SGHRS and CDR2 YFSETQ. The CDR3 is 14 amino acids. As DNA, the CDR3 is TGCGCCAGCAGCACGGACACATACACCGGGGAGCTGTTTTTT. It codes for CASSTDTYTGELFF.

The chain links TRBV24-1 to TRBJ2-7; 7 bases match TRBD1. V was pared by 5 bases and J by 2 bases, with 5 bases of the junction left unmatched. The germline gives CDR1 KGHDR, CDR2 SFDVKD. The CDR3 sequence is 14 residues long. For the CDR3, the DNA is TGTGCCACCAGTGCCCGGGACAGACCCTACGAGCAGTACTTC. Translated, it gives CATSARDRPYEQYF.

This clonotype was counted many times. J is TRBJ2-3 and V is TRBV19; 8 positions agree with TRBD1. Trimming at V came to 5 bases and at J to 4 bases, leaving 8 bases not matched to a gene. Germline-derived CDR1 and CDR2 are LNHDA and SQIVND (reference sequence). The CDR3 spans 15 residues. The CDR3 DNA is TGTGCCAGTAGTCCCCAGGCAGGGGGCTCAGATACGCAGTATTTT. Protein: CASSPQAGGSDTQYF.

The chain has TRBV6-5 and TRBJ1-5, with D maybe TRBD1 (6 bases). This CDR3 contains 16 residues. Trimming shortened V by 0 bases and J by 2 bases, and 11 bases separated the two germline ends. Germline CDR1 and CDR2: MNHEY and SVGAGI. The CDR3 DNA reads as TGTGCCAGCAGTTACTCCACGGCAGGGGGCAATCAGCCCCAGCATTTT. It encodes CASSYSTAGGNQPQHF.

CDR3 amino acids: CASSLGGLSVNSPLHF. Written as DNA, the CDR3 is TGTGCCAGCAGCTTAGGGGGGCTTAGTGTGAATTCACCCCTCCACTTT. This chain connects TRBV13 to TRBJ1-6, with TRBD1 as a possible D gene (5 bases). The CDR3 length is 16 residues. Between the trimmed V and J ends, which lost 0 bases and 7 bases, there was a span of 13 bases. Looked up from germline, CDR1 is PRHDT and CDR2 is FYEKMQ (reference sequence).

This clonotype was seen ten or more times. The rearrangement links TRBV2 to TRBJ1-2; TRBD1 matches 7 bases. Per the germline V gene, CDR1 is SNHLY and CDR2 is FYNNEI. The V and J ends lost 6 bases and 6 bases, in that order; junction bases with no gene match: 4. This CDR3 has 12 amino acids. CDR3 in DNA: TGTGCCAGCAGCGGACAGGTGCATGGCTACACCTTC. It translates to CASSGQVHGYTF.

This clonotype was counted at least ten times. J is TRBJ1-2 and V is TRBV10-3; 7 bases match TRBD1. There are 15 residues in the CDR3. Germline CDR1 ENHRY, CDR2 SYGVKD. J was trimmed by 5 bases and V by 6 bases; bases with no gene match: 12. CDR3 protein: CAIRSDRVLKYGYTF. CDR3 DNA sequence: TGTGCCATCAGGTCCGACAGGGTTCTAAAATATGGCTACACCTTC.

A note on this clonotype: A much larger clone differs by one base, so this may be a read error. V is TRBV7-2 and J is TRBJ1-3; 7 bases are shared with TRBD1. The CDR3 is made up of 14 amino acids. Germline CDR1 SGHTA, CDR2 FQGNSA. V was pared by 5 bases and J by 6 bases, with 7 bases of the junction left unmatched. This chain's CDR3 is CASSLLTGINTIYF. The DNA of the CDR3 is TGTGCCAGCAGCCTGCTGACAGGGATAAACACCATATATTTT. Using reference TRBV7-2 and TRBJ1-3 for the parts outside the CDR3, the full variable domain is GAGVSQSPSNKVTEKGKDVELRCDPISGHTALYWYRQSLGQGLEFLIYFQGNSAPDKSGLPSDRFSAERTGGSVSTLTIQRTQQEDSAVYLCASSLLTGINTIYFGEGSWLTVV.

This clonotype was counted at least ten times. This chain joins TRBV2 and TRBJ2-5; D is possibly TRBD2 (5 bases). Germline V gives CDR1 SNHLY, CDR2 FYNNEI. Trimming took 4 bases from V and 1 from J, leaving 16 bases between them. This CDR3 spans 16 amino acids. CDR3 in DNA: TGTGCCAGCAGTGGGCTAGCTGGTTGGACCCAAGAGACCCAGTACTTC. Amino acid sequence: CASSGLAGWTQETQYF.

There are many counts of this clonotype. The chain is built from TRBV19 and TRBJ1-3, with D possibly being TRBD1 (6 bases). V was trimmed by 0 bases and J by 4 bases, leaving 13 bases between them. The germline gives CDR1 LNHDA, CDR2 SQIVND (reference sequence). The CDR3 sequence is 16 residues long. The CDR3 is CASSIDLTGMGNTIYF. The CDR3 DNA sequence: TGTGCCAGTAGTATAGACCTCACAGGGATGGGAAACACCATATATTTT. Combining the CDR3 with reference TRBV19 and TRBJ1-3 gives the whole variable domain DGGITQSPKYLFRKEGQNVTLSCEQNLNHDAMYWYRQDPGQGLRLIYYSQIVNDFQKGDIAEGYSVSREKKESFPLTVTSAQKNPTAFYLCASSIDLTGMGNTIYFGEGSWLTVV.

This clonotype has just a few counts. This sequence joins TRBV20-1 and TRBJ2-7, with TRBD1 matching over 7 bases. CDR3 length equals 16 residues. From germline, CDR1 is DFQATT and CDR2 SNEGSKA (reference sequence). Unmatched junction bases numbered 16, after V lost 5 bases and J lost 3 bases. The CDR3 is CSAFIQGGRSVYEQYF. The CDR3 DNA follows: TGCAGTGCTTTCATTCAAGGGGGCCGTAGTGTCTACGAGCAGTACTTC.

This clonotype was seen ten or more times. The rearrangement links TRBV10-3 to TRBJ1-2; 7 positions match TRBD1. The CDR3 is made up of 14 amino acids. Per the germline V gene, CDR1 is ENHRY and CDR2 is SYGVKD. Trimming at V came to 2 bases and at J to 4 bases, leaving 4 bases not matched to a gene. The CDR3 DNA follows: TGTGCCATCAGTGAGGCTTGGGACAGCTATGGCTACACCTTC. Translated, it gives CAISEAWDSYGYTF.

Ten or more counts support this clonotype. This sequence joins TRBV20-1 and TRBJ2-7; no reliable D call. V lost 5 bases and J lost 5, with 13 bases in between. Germline V lookup: CDR1 DFQATT, CDR2 SNEGSKA (reference sequence). The CDR3 sequence is 12 residues long. The CDR3 DNA reads as TGCAGTGCTCAAGGCTCGGCAGACGAGCAGTACTTC. Protein sequence: CSAQGSADEQYF.

This clonotype has just one count. The V and J genes are TRBV2 and TRBJ2-3, with D uncertain. Trimming pared 8 bases from V and 2 bases from J, leaving 14 bases between. Germline lookup yields CDR1 SNHLY and CDR2 FYNNEI. The CDR3 contains 14 residues. CDR3 sequence reads: CASSPAGITDTQYF. CDR3 in DNA: TGTGCCAGCTCACCAGCTGGGATCACAGATACGCAGTATTTT.

This clonotype was seen a handful of times. This rearrangement joins TRBV10-2 to TRBJ2-7; 11 nucleotides align to TRBD1. The CDR3 is 19 amino acids. Germline V lookup: CDR1 WSHSY, CDR2 SAAADI. J lost 5 bases, V lost 6 bases, and 21 bases had no gene match. The CDR3, as DNA: TGCGCCAGCAGCGCCGGGACAGGGGGAGCGGGATCCTTGGGCCACGAGCAGTACTTC. Its protein product is CASSAGTGGAGSLGHEQYF.

At least ten counts were recorded for this clonotype. The chain joins TRBV19 to TRBJ1-1, with D maybe TRBD1 (5 bases). V was clipped by 6 bases and J by 0 bases, with 14 bases between them. Germline V gene sequence: CDR1 LNHDA, CDR2 SQIVND (reference sequence). The CDR3 totals 15 residues. The CDR3 region is CASRRGDRMNTEAFF. The DNA for the CDR3 is TGTGCCAGTAGAAGAGGGGATAGGATGAACACTGAAGCTTTCTTT. Full variable domain (outside the CDR3, taken from reference TRBV19 and TRBJ1-1): DGGITQSPKYLFRKEGQNVTLSCEQNLNHDAMYWYRQDPGQGLRLIYYSQIVNDFQKGDIAEGYSVSREKKESFPLTVTSAQKNPTAFYLCASRRGDRMNTEAFFGQGTRLTVV.

Of note for this clonotype: An end of the junction does not agree with germline; a read error may underlie this. J is TRBJ2-3 and V is TRBV7-6; 8 bases map to TRBD2. The germline V gene has CDR1 SGHVS and CDR2 FNYEAQ. This CDR3 region has 15 residues. CDR3 sequence reads: CASGLLSGGVYTQYF. The CDR3 DNA follows: TGTGCCAGCGGCTTATTGAGCGGGGGTGTTTATACGCAGTATTTT. Filled out from reference TRBV7-6 and TRBJ2-3, the complete variable domain reads GAGVSQSPRYKVTKRGQDVALRCDPISGHVSLYWYRQALGQGPEFLTYFNYEAQQDKSGLPNDRFSAERPEGSISTLTIQRTEQRDSAMYRCASGLLSGGVYTQYFGPGTRLTVL.

This clonotype was counted many times. V is TRBV25-1 and J is TRBJ2-7; D is unresolved. CDR1 MGHDK and CDR2 SYGVNS come from the germline V gene. Trimming took 3 bases from V and 2 from J, leaving 14 bases between them. This CDR3 region has 15 residues. CDR3 protein: CASSDSHRFTYEQYF. CDR3 bases: TGTGCCAGCAGTGACTCTCATAGATTTACCTACGAGCAGTACTTC.

This clonotype was counted a single time. No conserved phenylalanine or tryptophan ends this CDR3, so it is likely a read error. The chain combines TRBV20-1 with TRBJ1-3, with TRBD1 matching over 12 bases. Germline trimming cut 2 bases from V and 4 bases from J; bases unmatched to any gene: 6. The CDR3 totals 16 residues. The germline V gene has CDR1 DFQATT and CDR2 SNEGSKA (reference sequence). The CDR3 DNA reads as TGCAGTGCTAGACATCGGGACAGGGGGCGCGGAAACACCATATATCTT. Protein product: CSARHRDRGRGNTIYL.

This clonotype showed up just a few times. V is TRBV9 and J is TRBJ1-4, with D hard to call. This CDR3 is 15 amino acids long. Trimming took 0 bases from V and 4 from J, leaving 10 bases between them. Germline V gene sequence: CDR1 SGDLS, CDR2 YYNGEE. In nucleotides, the CDR3 is TGTGCCAGCAGCGTAGGTCTGGGTGTTAATGAAAAACTGTTTTTT. As protein: CASSVGLGVNEKLFF.

This clonotype occurred a few times. A read error may produce the germline difference seen at one junction end. The chain combines TRBV20-1 with TRBJ1-1; maybe TRBD1 (6 bases). This CDR3 region has 14 residues. Germline CDR1 and CDR2: DFQATT and SNEGSKA (reference sequence). The CDR3 loop is CRAPDSLLNTEAFF. CDR3 nucleotide sequence: TGCCGTGCACCGGACAGCCTATTGAACACTGAAGCTTTCTTT.

This clonotype was seen ten or more times. The chain uses TRBV12-3 or TRBV12-4 and TRBJ1-2, with a tentative D call TRBD1 (5 bases). This CDR3 region has 15 residues. Trimming pared 3 bases from V and 0 bases from J, leaving 11 bases between. CDR3 nucleotides: TGTGCCAGCAGTTTTGGGGGGTTAGCTAACTATGGCTACACCTTC. Encoded protein: CASSFGGLANYGYTF.

The sample holds a few counts of this clonotype. The rearrangement uses TRBV12-3 or TRBV12-4 and TRBJ2-3; D possibly corresponds to TRBD2 (6 bases). There are 15 residues in the CDR3. V dropped 5 bases and J dropped 2 bases, with 14 bases sitting between them. The CDR3 nucleotides read TGTGCCAGCAGTCTGACGTGGACTAACACAGATACGCAGTATTTT. As protein: CASSLTWTNTDTQYF.